The 27 T cell receptor beta chains given below trace back to one sample, sequenced in a study of PD-1 blockade in mismatch repair-deficient tumors. The repertoire was sequenced with immunoSEQ multiplex PCR; TCRdb's copy has only in-frame clones and lacks some. The sample contains about 120,000 clones, around 83% of which appear only once. The sequencing used peripheral blood, collected 44 weeks after starting pembrolizumab. The receptors originated from an adult with mismatch repair-deficient cancer.

CDR3 loop: CASSLVPGTGGRYEQYF. The CDR3 region has the DNA TGCGCCAGCAGCTTGGTCCCTGGGACAGGGGGAAGGTACGAGCAGTACTTC. V and J are TRBV5-1 and TRBJ2-7; the match to TRBD1 covers 11 bases. CDR1 SGHRS and CDR2 YFSETQ come from the germline V gene. Trimming took 0 bases from V and 4 from J; bases not matched to a gene: 9. CDR3 length: 17 amino acids.

This chain joins TRBV13 and TRBJ2-3, with D uncertain. V dropped 0 bases and J dropped 3 bases, with 4 bases sitting between them. The germline CDR1 and CDR2 sequences are PRHDT and FYEKMQ (reference sequence). The CDR3 is 13 residues long. This chain's CDR3 is CASSLGPTDTQYF. The CDR3 nucleotides read TGTGCCAGCAGCTTAGGTCCGACAGATACGCAGTATTTT.

V is TRBV7-9 and J is TRBJ2-4, with 14 bases matching TRBD2. The J segment lost 6 bases and the V segment lost 5 bases, leaving 12 bases of the junction unmatched. This CDR3 is built from 18 residues. Germline V gene data show CDR1 as SEHNR and CDR2 as FQNEAQ (reference sequence). CDR3 in amino acids: CASSPTGLAGAAPNIQYF. CDR3 nucleotides: TGTGCCAGCAGCCCCACGGGACTAGCGGGAGCGGCCCCAAACATTCAGTACTTC.

The V call is TRBV2, the J call TRBJ1-5; D perhaps matches TRBD1 (5 bases). Trimming left V 2 bases short and J 1 base short, with 9 bases between. CDR3 length: 15 amino acids. CDR1 and CDR2 from the germline V gene are SNHLY and FYNNEI. CDR3 region: CASSERGRSNQPQHF. The CDR3 region has the DNA TGTGCCAGCAGTGAACGGGGACGGAGCAATCAGCCCCAGCATTTT.

CDR3 bases: TGCGCCAGCAGCGGGGGGACAGCTCGTGAGACCCAGTACTTC. Protein product: CASSGGTARETQYF. The chain combines TRBV5-1 with TRBJ2-5, with D maybe TRBD1 (7 bases). Germline V gives CDR1 SGHRS, CDR2 YFSETQ. The CDR3 contains 14 residues. Trimming left V 4 bases short and J 5 bases short, with 15 bases between.

The chain uses TRBV2 and TRBJ1-2; no definite D call. Germline V gene sequence: CDR1 SNHLY, CDR2 FYNNEI. V shed 10 bases and J shed 0 bases, with 18 bases lying between them. This CDR3 region has 15 residues. This CDR3 is CATSHFSGPNYGYTF. CDR3 coding DNA: TGTGCCACCTCACACTTTTCCGGGCCTAACTATGGCTACACCTTC.

The gene calls are TRBV14 and TRBJ2-3; D might be TRBD2 (5 bases). The CDR3 covers 16 residues. Germline V gene data show CDR1 as SGHDN and CDR2 as FVKESK. Trimming took 1 base from V and 2 from J, leaving 13 bases between them. The CDR3: CASSQGAVLYTDTQYF. In DNA form, the CDR3 reads TGTGCCAGCAGCCAAGGAGCGGTACTTTACACAGATACGCAGTATTTT.

This rearrangement joins TRBV6-5 to TRBJ1-1; tentative D call: TRBD1 (5 bases). The CDR3 has 15 amino acids. Germline V gene sequence: CDR1 MNHEY, CDR2 SVGAGI. Trimming pared 0 bases from V and 1 base from J, leaving 9 bases between. The CDR3 sequence is CASSYSTTGNTEAFF. CDR3 DNA: TGTGCCAGCAGTTACTCAACCACAGGGAACACTGAAGCTTTCTTT.

The chain joins TRBV29-1 to TRBJ2-1, with TRBD2 as a possible D gene (6 bases). The CDR3 length is 11 residues. Germline V CDR1 and CDR2: SQVTM, ANQGSEA. Trimming left V 3 bases short and J 12 bases short, with 12 bases between. The CDR3 reads CSVDGGDRQFF. The CDR3 DNA reads as TGCAGCGTTGACGGAGGGGACCGGCAGTTCTTC.

This rearrangement joins TRBV10-2 to TRBJ2-1; TRBD2 is a possible D gene (5 bases). CDR1 and CDR2 from the germline V gene are WSHSY and SAAADI. The V end was cut by 3 bases, the J end by 8 bases, with 8 bases between. The length of the CDR3 is 12 residues. CDR3 DNA sequence: TGCGCCAGCAGTGATTCCGGGGATGAGCAGTTCTTC. Its translation is CASSDSGDEQFF.

The chain is built from TRBV30 and TRBJ2-5; tentative D call: TRBD1 (6 bases). Germline values: CDR1 GTSNPN, CDR2 SVGIG (reference sequence). The V gene lost 0 bases and the J gene lost 4 bases, with 6 bases spanning the gap. This CDR3 is built from 12 residues. CDR3 DNA sequence: TGTGCCTGGAGTGTACAGGGAGAGACCCAGTACTTC. Translated, it gives CAWSVQGETQYF.

The DNA of the CDR3 is TGTGCCAGCACCCCTCTGGGGCTAGTAGAGTACAATGAGCAGTTCTTC. As protein: CASTPLGLVEYNEQFF. The gene calls are TRBV5-6 and TRBJ2-1, with D maybe TRBD1 (5 bases). CDR3 length: 16 residues. V lost 6 bases and J lost 4, with 20 bases in between. Germline values: CDR1 SGHDT, CDR2 YYEEEE.

This clone came up once. V usage is TRBV15 and J usage is TRBJ1-4; weak D call: TRBD1 (6 bases). V was trimmed by 1 base and J by 0 bases, leaving 15 bases between them. The CDR3 is 18 amino acids. CDR1 and CDR2 (germline): LNHNV, YYDKDF (reference sequence). Written as DNA, the CDR3 is TGTGCCACCAGCAGAGCCGAGGGGGTCGATGCAACTAATGAAAAACTGTTTTTT. It encodes CATSRAEGVDATNEKLFF.

This rearrangement joins TRBV6-5 to TRBJ2-2, with D unresolved. Germline CDR1 reads MNHEY; CDR2 reads SVGAGI. The CDR3 spans 16 residues. With 0 bases removed from V and 2 bases from J, the gap between germline ends came to 10 bases. The CDR3 region has the DNA TGTGCCAGCAGTTACTCGAACATTTTAAACACCGGGGAGCTGTTTTTT. Its translation is CASSYSNILNTGELFF.

The V gene is TRBV4-2, the J gene TRBJ2-1; 7 positions match TRBD2. The CDR3 runs 16 residues. V lost 0 bases, J lost 7 bases, and 9 bases stayed unmatched. The germline CDR1 and CDR2 sequences are LGHNA and YNFKEQ. For the CDR3, the DNA is TGTGCCAGCAGCCAAGAGTTGGCGGGAGTGTTTAATGAGCAGTTCTTC. Protein product: CASSQELAGVFNEQFF.

This clone is a singleton in its sample. The rearrangement links TRBV5-8 to TRBJ2-7, with D hard to call. Germline V lookup: CDR1 SGHTS, CDR2 YDEGEE. V was trimmed by 4 bases and J by 6 bases, leaving 17 bases between them. The CDR3 has 14 residues. Here the CDR3 DNA reads TGTGCCAGCAGCCTAGGGCAACAGTGGGGCGAGCAGTACTTC. Protein: CASSLGQQWGEQYF.

The chain is built from TRBV4-1 and TRBJ2-1; no reliable D call. Germline values: CDR1 MGHRA, CDR2 YSYEKL. V lost 6 bases to trimming and J lost 0 bases, with 12 bases between them. The CDR3 has 15 residues. The CDR3 spells CASSLQRSSYNEQFF. The CDR3 bases are TGCGCCAGCAGTCTACAGAGGAGCTCCTACAATGAGCAGTTCTTC.

The chain uses TRBV7-2 and TRBJ2-2, with D uncertain. This CDR3 comprises 17 residues. V dropped 1 base and J dropped 3 bases, with 15 bases sitting between them. The germline gives CDR1 SGHTA, CDR2 FQGNSA. Here the CDR3 DNA reads TGTGCCAGCAGCTTAGGGATTGCCGCGCCGGACACCGGGGAGCTGTTTTTT. It is translated as CASSLGIAAPDTGELFF. The full variable domain, with the rest looked up from reference TRBV7-2 and TRBJ2-2, is GAGVSQSPSNKVTEKGKDVELRCDPISGHTALYWYRQSLGQGLEFLIYFQGNSAPDKSGLPSDRFSAERTGGSVSTLTIQRTQQEDSAVYLCASSLGIAAPDTGELFFGEGSRLTVL.

The chain recombines TRBV9 with TRBJ1-2; D may be TRBD1 (6 bases). V was cut by 0 bases and J by 0 bases, with 12 bases left in between. Germline lookup yields CDR1 SGDLS and CDR2 YYNGEE. CDR3 size: 16 residues. In DNA form, the CDR3 reads TGTGCCAGCAGCGTAGAGGGACAAACAGCTAACTATGGCTACACCTTC. Its protein is CASSVEGQTANYGYTF.

The chain employs TRBV28 and TRBJ2-1; 8 bases line up with TRBD2. Looked up from germline, CDR1 is MDHEN and CDR2 is SYDVKM. V shed 5 bases and J 1 base; nucleotides not matched to a gene: 19. The CDR3 is 20 residues long. The CDR3 reads CASSLGPGLVSQRSYNEQFF. The CDR3, as DNA: TGTGCCAGCAGTCTAGGTCCGGGACTAGTTTCTCAGCGTTCCTACAATGAGCAGTTCTTC.

Here the CDR3 reads CASSQTGDSYNEQFF. The CDR3 DNA is TGTGCCAGTAGCCAAACAGGGGACTCCTACAATGAGCAGTTCTTC. The chain has TRBV19 and TRBJ2-1; TRBD1 matches 7 bases. V shed 6 bases and J 0 bases; nucleotides not matched to a gene: 5. The CDR3 spans 15 residues. The germline CDR1 and CDR2 sequences are LNHDA and SQIVND (reference sequence).

The rearrangement uses TRBV19 and TRBJ1-1; 8 bases match TRBD1. Germline values: CDR1 LNHDA, CDR2 SQIVND (reference sequence). Losses at the gene ends were 4 bases for V and 7 bases for J; bases not matched to a gene: 14. The CDR3 has 16 residues. Here the CDR3 reads CASSTPDRDRGFEAFF. The CDR3 nucleotides read TGTGCCAGTAGTACCCCGGACAGGGATCGTGGTTTTGAAGCTTTCTTT.

J is TRBJ2-6 and V is TRBV4-3; D not certain. There are 16 residues in the CDR3. Germline assignment: CDR1 LGHNA and CDR2 YSLEER. V shed 0 bases and J shed 0 bases, with 6 bases lying between them. The CDR3 coding sequence is TGCGCCAGCAGCCAAGATCCCGCCTCTGGGGCCAACGTCCTGACTTTC. The encoded protein is CASSQDPASGANVLTF.

V usage is TRBV6-5 and J usage is TRBJ2-1; the D gene is possibly TRBD2 (6 bases). CDR1 and CDR2 from the germline V gene are MNHEY and SVGAGI. CDR3 length: 14 amino acids. V was trimmed by 2 bases and J by 5 bases, leaving 10 bases between them. The CDR3: CASSYRDSDNEQFF. The CDR3 DNA follows: TGTGCCAGCAGTTACAGGGACTCAGACAATGAGCAGTTCTTC.

The chain has TRBV11-3 and TRBJ2-1, with 10 positions matching TRBD2. With V trimmed by 5 bases and J by 4 bases, 11 bases remained unmatched. Looked up from germline, CDR1 is SGHNT and CDR2 is YENEEA. CDR3 length: 17 amino acids. The CDR3 reads CASSRAQREGRYNEQFF. The CDR3 bases are TGTGCCAGCAGCCGCGCCCAGCGGGAGGGCCGTTACAATGAGCAGTTCTTC.

This clone was seen a single time. V and J are TRBV10-3 and TRBJ2-7, with 10 positions matching TRBD2. Germline V gene sequence: CDR1 ENHRY, CDR2 SYGVKD. Trimming cost V 7 bases and J 4 bases; bases outside gene matches: 22. The CDR3 runs to 19 residues. The DNA for the CDR3 is TGTGCCATCACGACCGACCTGGGGCTAGCGGGAGAGGCCTCTTACGAGCAGTACTTC. Translating it yields CAITTDLGLAGEASYEQYF.

The chain is built from TRBV12-5 and TRBJ2-1; possible D gene TRBD1, 6 bases. V lost 3 bases and J 5 bases, leaving 11 bases between the germline ends. Germline CDR1 is LGHNT and CDR2 is FRNRAP. There are 14 residues in the CDR3. As DNA, the CDR3 is TGTGCTAGTGGTTTAGGGACAAACAACAATGAGCAGTTCTTC. Its protein is CASGLGTNNNEQFF.